These T cell receptor beta chains were read from a single sample in a study of T cell responses to AZD1222 COVID-19 vaccine. Repertoires were generated with immunoSEQ multiplex PCR, while TCRdb's copy carries only in-frame clones and drops some. The sample shows about 120,000 clones, 88% of them seen only once. The sample consisted of peripheral blood, taken 28 days after the second AZD1222 dose. Receptor source: an adult who received the AZD1222 COVID-19 vaccine. Both conserved end residues are part of each CDR3.

J gene	V gene	CDR3 protein
TRBJ1-1	TRBV7-6	CASSLEQVPNTEAFF
TRBJ2-1	TRBV24-1	CATSDYLNEQFF
TRBJ2-3	TRBV6-4	CASSELAGGSTDTQYF
TRBJ1-2	TRBV29-1	CSVEGQGYYGYTF
TRBJ1-1	TRBV6-5	CASNGAVGGNTEAFF
TRBJ2-1	TRBV13	CASSPDRGRWDEQFF
TRBJ1-3	TRBV5-1	CASSLAPGTEGNTIYF
TRBJ2-5	TRBV4-2	CASSQVGTGALSGTQYF
TRBJ1-5	TRBV29-1	CSVTITGAGNQPQHF
TRBJ2-3	TRBV28	CASYPGTQADTQYF
TRBJ1-1	TRBV28	CASSQIPGIGTEAFF
TRBJ1-2	TRBV28	CASRDPGETVGYTF
TRBJ2-1	TRBV30	CAWSVLLRVNEQFF
TRBJ1-4	TRBV6-4	CASKDSLNEKLFF
TRBJ2-3	TRBV15	CATSTAEPPDTQYF
TRBJ2-7	TRBV6-1	CASRSLEADSYEQYF
TRBJ2-1	TRBV27	CASSYSTGYSEQFF
TRBJ2-3	TRBV6-2/TRBV6-3	CASSIDTITDTQYF
TRBJ1-6	TRBV19	CASSIGVLAYNSPLHF
TRBJ2-3	TRBV7-3	CASSGGPFGDTQYF
TRBJ1-1	TRBV6-5	CASSYGGQANTEAFF
TRBJ2-3	TRBV7-2	CASSLSGEVRNTDTQYF
TRBJ2-1	TRBV10-2	CASSGDYYNEQFF
TRBJ1-2	TRBV30	CAWSSPTRGRGDGYTF
TRBJ1-1	TRBV6-5	CASSYLGGNTEAFF
TRBJ2-7	TRBV19	CASSPQGLAGGSYFYEQYF
TRBJ1-1	TRBV6-5	CASSPTGTTNTEAFF
TRBJ1-3	TRBV7-9	CASSLNLRTSSGNTIYF
TRBJ2-2	TRBV29-1	CSVKGATSGELFF
TRBJ2-4	TRBV28	CASNGGTLLGRNIQYF
TRBJ2-3	TRBV11-1	CASSATDTQYF
TRBJ1-2	TRBV9	CASSVDFRTYFYGYTF
TRBJ1-5	TRBV12-3/TRBV12-4	CASRGGNQPQHF
TRBJ2-5	TRBV5-4	CASSPSSSWETQYF
TRBJ1-2	TRBV18	CASSPDSDYGYTF
TRBJ2-1	TRBV3-1/TRBV3-2	CASSISGGPYNEQFF
TRBJ2-1	TRBV4-3	CASSQDISGTGSYNEQFF
TRBJ1-2	TRBV5-6	CASSPPGQGKDGYTF
TRBJ2-1	TRBV6-4	CASSPTPFGYNEQFF
TRBJ2-3	TRBV4-1	CASSQSQAGGETDTQYF
TRBJ2-7	TRBV3-1/TRBV3-2	CASSPGQDPLEQYF
TRBJ2-7	TRBV9	CASSVDREYEQYF
TRBJ2-3	TRBV19	CASSISLAGPSTDTQYF
TRBJ2-3	TRBV20-1	CSAQSGDTQYF
TRBJ2-1	TRBV28	CASLRVVNNEQFF
TRBJ2-3	TRBV7-8	CASSLKSPWGTDTQYF
TRBJ2-7	TRBV13	CASNNRGQGDSYEQYF
TRBJ2-5	TRBV4-3	CASSQGEGGGETQYF
TRBJ1-5	TRBV5-1	CASSFSGMGQPQHF
TRBJ2-7	TRBV5-1	CASSFLGTGDYSYEQYF
TRBJ2-3	TRBV5-6	CASSIVRDARSTDTQYF
TRBJ1-3	TRBV14	CASSPGTSGNTIYF
TRBJ2-1	TRBV6-2/TRBV6-3	CASSLTSGRGNEQFF
TRBJ2-5	TRBV6-6	CASSPRGARETQYF
TRBJ2-4	TRBV21-1	CASSNRTLRGDRRWKLQYF
TRBJ1-2	TRBV5-1	CASSFTGGNYGYTF
TRBJ2-7	TRBV29-1	CSVDFGQGVFYEQYF
TRBJ1-5	TRBV10-3	CAISADLTDFSHF